This entry is about one T cell receptor (beta chain). Germline CDR1 and CDR2: MNHNS and SASEGT. V shed 7 bases, J shed 10 bases, and the junction held 11 bases outside the gene matches. The CDR3 loop spans 14 amino acids. This sample is drawn from a study of identical twins. TCRdb re-called the 5' RACE reads through MiXCR, storing one row per CDR3 protein. Among roughly 750,000 distinct CDR3 sequences listed, roughly 20% were seen once. The data were also submitted as part of a second study, on T cells expressing NK-cell markers. That work adds: HCMV specificity of the expanded NKG2C+ T cell clones stayed unclear.

The rearrangement links TRBV6-1 to TRBJ1-2, with 11 bases lining up with TRBD1. The TCR was taken from a woman between 18 and 30 years old in good health. Specimen: PBMCs. The CDR3 sequence is CASTPGQGGYSYTF. The DNA of the CDR3 is TGTGCCAGCACACCGGGACAGGGGGGATATTCCTACACCTTC.